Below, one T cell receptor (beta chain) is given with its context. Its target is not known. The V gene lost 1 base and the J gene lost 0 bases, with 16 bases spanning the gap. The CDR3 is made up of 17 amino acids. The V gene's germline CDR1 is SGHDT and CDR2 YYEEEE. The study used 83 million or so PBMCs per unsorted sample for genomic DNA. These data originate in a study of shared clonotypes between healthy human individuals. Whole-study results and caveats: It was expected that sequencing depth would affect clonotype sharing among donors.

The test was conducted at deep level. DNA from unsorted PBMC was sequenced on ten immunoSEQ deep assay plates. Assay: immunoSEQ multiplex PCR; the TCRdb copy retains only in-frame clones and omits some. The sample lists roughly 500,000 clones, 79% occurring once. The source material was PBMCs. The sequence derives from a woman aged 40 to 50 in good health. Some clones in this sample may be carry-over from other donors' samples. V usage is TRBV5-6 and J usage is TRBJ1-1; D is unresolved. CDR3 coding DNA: TGTGCCAGCAGCTTGCGGCCTCTACGGACCTTGAACACTGAAGCTTTCTTT. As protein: CASSLRPLRTLNTEAFF. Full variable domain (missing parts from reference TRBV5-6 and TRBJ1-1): DAGVTQSPTHLIKTRGQQVTLRCSPKSGHDTVSWYQQALGQGPQFIFQYYEEEERQRGNFPDRFSGHQFPNYSSELNVNALLLGDSALYLCASSLRPLRTLNTEAFFGQGTRLTVV.